The 10 T cell receptor beta chains listed next were all sequenced from one sample in a study of T cells in women clearing cervical HPV infection. The data were produced by immunoSEQ multiplex PCR, yet TCRdb's version contains in-frame clones alone and is incomplete. The specimen's table records tens of thousands of clones. The sample taken for sequencing was blood buffy coat. All receptors derive from a woman aged 18 to 69 with a cervical HPV16 infection that either progressed to CIN3+ or cleared (not recorded which).

The CDR3 sequence is CASSLNNQGANTGELFF. CDR3 DNA, as far as it was read: TGTGCCAGCAGCTTAAACAATCAGGGGGCGAACACCGGGGAG. The chain couples TRBV7-8 to TRBJ2-2; the match to TRBD1 covers 7 bases. The sequence runs out 3 residues before the end of the CDR3; the remainder is reconstructed from the germline J gene. The CDR3 is 17 residues long. The trim removed 2 bases at V and 0 bases at J, leaving 6 bases unmatched. The germline V gene has CDR1 SGHVS and CDR2 FQNEAQ.

To note about this clone: The CDR3 is cut off 3 residues early in the read; its end comes from the germline J gene. The chain joins TRBV5-1 to TRBJ2-2, with 7 bases that match TRBD1. The CDR3 is made up of 14 amino acids. Germline CDR1 and CDR2: SGHRS and YFSETQ. The sequenced part of the CDR3 DNA is TGCGCCAGCAGACCCGACAGGGTTGGTGAAAAG. Encoded protein: CASRPDRVGEK. The entire CDR3 protein is CASRPDRVGEKLFF.

With respect to this clone: The sequenced fragment ends 3 residues before the CDR3 boundary, so the rest is inferred from the germline J gene. The chain joins TRBV6-2 or TRBV6-3 to TRBJ1-3, with 7 positions matching TRBD1. V was pared by 0 bases and J by 8 bases, with 7 bases of the junction left unmatched. The CDR3 is 15 amino acids. CDR1 and CDR2 (germline): MNHEY, SVGEGT. The CDR3 loop reads CASSYSNRGTYTIYF. The DNA read from the CDR3 is TGTGCCAGCAGTTACTCGAACAGGGGAACATACACC.

With respect to this clone: The read halts 3 residues ahead of the CDR3 end, with the missing end drawn from the germline J gene. The chain has TRBV2 and TRBJ2-3; TRBD1 agrees at 10 bases. Germline loops: CDR1 SNHLY, CDR2 FYNNEI. The CDR3 length is 15 residues. The sequenced CDR3 bases are TGTGCCAGCAGTCGGGACAGGGGAAGCAATCAGCCG. Translation: CASSRDRGSNQP. The full-length CDR3 reads as CASSRDRGSNQPQYF. The variable domain in full, completed from reference TRBV2 and TRBJ2-3, reads EPEVTQTPSHQVTQMGQEVILRCVPISNHLYFYWYRQILGQKVEFLVSFYNNEISEKSEIFDDQFSVERPDGSNFTLKIRSTKLEDSAMYFCASSRDRGSNQPQYFGPGTRLTVL.

Comments on this clone: One junction end disagrees with the germline gene, perhaps due to a read error. The read finishes 3 residues shy of the CDR3 end, and the germline J gene is used to complete it. Additional DNA sequences in this sample encode the identical CDR3. J is TRBJ1-3 and V is TRBV19; a weak D match, TRBD1 (6 bases). The germline V gene encodes CDR1 LNHDA and CDR2 SQIVND (reference sequence). This CDR3 is built from 18 residues. The covered CDR3 bases are TGTGCCAGTAGCACCCCTACACAACAGGGCCCAGCTGGAAACACG. The encoded protein is CASSTPTQQGPAGNT. The entire CDR3 is CASSTPTQQGPAGNTIYF.

A word on this clone: The read ends 3 residues shy of where the CDR3 ends; the end is completed using the germline J gene. The chain carries TRBV19 and TRBJ2-2; D not resolved. Germline V lookup: CDR1 LNHDA, CDR2 SQIVND (reference sequence). The CDR3 runs to 13 residues. The CDR3 sequence: CASSIQVRSTLFF. CDR3 bases read: TGTGCCAGTAGTATACAGGTTCGATCCACG.

Comment on this clone: The CDR3 goes on 3 residues after the read ends, and that part is filled in from the germline J gene. V usage is TRBV19 and J usage is TRBJ2-3, with 9 nucleotides matching TRBD1. This CDR3 comprises 14 residues. The germline gives CDR1 LNHDA, CDR2 SQIVND (reference sequence). The CDR3 bases that were read are TGTGCCAGTAGAAAACAGGGGGCGGGGGAGACG. It yields the protein CASRKQGAGET. The full CDR3 is CASRKQGAGETQYF. Supplemented by reference TRBV19 and TRBJ2-3, the full variable domain reads DGGITQSPKYLFRKEGQNVTLSCEQNLNHDAMYWYRQDPGQGLRLIYYSQIVNDFQKGDIAEGYSVSREKKESFPLTVTSAQKNPTAFYLCASRKQGAGETQYFGPGTRLTVL.

Notes on this clone: Read coverage stops 3 residues before the CDR3 terminus; the germline J gene supplies the remainder. The rearrangement uses TRBV7-3 and TRBJ2-1, with TRBD2 identical over 9 bases. V lost 5 bases to trimming and J lost 8 bases; unmatched junction nucleotides: 13. This CDR3 spans 16 amino acids. Germline V gene sequence: CDR1 SGHTA, CDR2 FQGTGA. The DNA read from the CDR3 is TGTGCCAGCAGCCCTCAGACTAGCGGAAAGGTCCATGAG. Translating gives CASSPQTSGKVHE. The whole CDR3 region reads CASSPQTSGKVHEQFF.

Concerning this clone itself: The CDR3 extends 3 residues past the end of the read, so its final part is completed from the germline J gene. This rearrangement joins TRBV7-2 to TRBJ1-1; possibly TRBD1 for D (6 bases). Germline V gene sequence: CDR1 SGHTA, CDR2 FQGNSA. CDR3 size: 14 residues. V lost 1 base and J lost 1, with 7 bases in between. The sequenced CDR3 bases are TGTGCCAGCAGCTTAGACAGGGCGAACACTGAA. It translates to CASSLDRANTE. The full CDR3 protein reads CASSLDRANTEAFF. Full variable domain (remainder filled in from reference TRBV7-2 and TRBJ1-1): GAGVSQSPSNKVTEKGKDVELRCDPISGHTALYWYRQSLGQGLEFLIYFQGNSAPDKSGLPSDRFSAERTGGSVSTLTIQRTQQEDSAVYLCASSLDRANTEAFFGQGTRLTVV.

Comment on this clone: Read data end 3 residues before the CDR3 end; the end is taken from the germline J gene. The chain joins TRBV19 to TRBJ1-5, with D possibly matching TRBD1 (5 bases). V lost 6 bases, J lost 0 bases, and 12 bases lay in between. Looked up from germline, CDR1 is LNHDA and CDR2 is SQIVND (reference sequence). This CDR3 region has 15 residues. This CDR3 reads CASSKQRGSNQPQHF. CDR3 bases read: TGTGCCAGTAGCAAACAAAGGGGTAGCAATCAGCCC.